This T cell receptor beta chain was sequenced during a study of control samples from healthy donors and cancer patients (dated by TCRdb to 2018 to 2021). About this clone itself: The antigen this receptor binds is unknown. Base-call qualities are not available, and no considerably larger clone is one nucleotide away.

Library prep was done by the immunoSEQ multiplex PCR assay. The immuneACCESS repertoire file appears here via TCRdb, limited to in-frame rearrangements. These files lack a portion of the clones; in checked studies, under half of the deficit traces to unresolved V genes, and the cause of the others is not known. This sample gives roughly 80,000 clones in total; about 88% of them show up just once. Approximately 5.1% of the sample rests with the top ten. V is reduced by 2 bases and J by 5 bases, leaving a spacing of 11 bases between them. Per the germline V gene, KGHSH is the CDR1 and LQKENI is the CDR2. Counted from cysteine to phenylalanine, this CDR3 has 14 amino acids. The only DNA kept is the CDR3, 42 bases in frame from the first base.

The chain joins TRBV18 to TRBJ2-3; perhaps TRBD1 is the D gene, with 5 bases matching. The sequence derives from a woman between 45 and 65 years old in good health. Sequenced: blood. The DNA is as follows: TGTGCCAGCTCACCAAACCTAGGGGTAGATACGCAGTATTTT. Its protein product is CASSPNLGVDTQYF.